A selection of T cell receptor beta chains follows, all from one sample in a study of blood T cell repertoires in COVID-19. Clones were read by immunoSEQ multiplex PCR, and TCRdb kept only the in-frame ones, dropping some. The profile covers 300,000 to 450,000 clones, with around 87% appearing a single time and 2% to 2.5% taken by the ten largest. The specimen was peripheral blood. The receptors derive from a woman aged 55-69 years with COVID-19, enrolled during active disease. Both conserved end residues are part of each CDR3. The order of the fields is J gene, V gene, clone size, D gene, CDR3 protein, CDR3 DNA. A D gene is named only where the DNA matches it firmly. The size entry is marked missing in some rows and otherwise reads once, few, many or a size class.

j_gene: TRBJ2-3
v_gene: TRBV7-2
abundance: .
d_gene: TRBD2
CDR3aa: CASRPRGGTTRGTDTQYF
CDR3nt: TGTGCCAGCAGACCAAGAGGAGGGACTACTCGGGGCACAGATACGCAGTATTTT

j_gene: TRBJ2-5
v_gene: TRBV14
abundance: .
d_gene: TRBD2
CDR3aa: CASSHLTSGQETQYF
CDR3nt: TGTGCCAGCAGCCACCTGACTAGCGGTCAAGAGACCCAGTACTTC

j_gene: TRBJ1-1
v_gene: TRBV11-3
abundance: .
d_gene: .
CDR3aa: CASSLRGNTEAFF
CDR3nt: TGTGCCAGCAGCTTACGGGGGAATACTGAAGCTTTCTTT

j_gene: TRBJ1-4
v_gene: TRBV7-9
abundance: .
d_gene: .
CDR3aa: CASSLVQGGTNEKLFF
CDR3nt: TGTGCCAGCAGCTTAGTACAGGGTGGCACTAATGAAAAACTGTTTTTT

j_gene: TRBJ1-2
v_gene: TRBV7-2
abundance: few
d_gene: .
CDR3aa: CASSSFNYGYTF
CDR3nt: TGTGCCAGCAGCTCGTTTAACTATGGCTACACCTTC

j_gene: TRBJ1-1
v_gene: TRBV7-3
abundance: .
d_gene: .
CDR3aa: CASSSTGFNTEAFF
CDR3nt: TGTGCCAGCAGCTCTACAGGGTTTAACACTGAAGCTTTCTTT

j_gene: TRBJ2-2
v_gene: TRBV6-5
abundance: once
d_gene: TRBD1
CDR3aa: CASKRTGETGELFF
CDR3nt: TGTGCCAGCAAGAGGACAGGGGAGACCGGGGAGCTGTTTTTT

j_gene: TRBJ2-2
v_gene: TRBV7-9
abundance: once
d_gene: .
CDR3aa: CASSPSRGPTGELFF
CDR3nt: TGTGCCAGCAGCCCAAGCAGGGGACCGACCGGGGAGCTGTTTTTT

j_gene: TRBJ1-2
v_gene: TRBV4-1
abundance: few
d_gene: .
CDR3aa: CASSQDPNSFYGYTF
CDR3nt: TGCGCCAGCAGCCAAGACCCGAACTCCTTCTACGGCTACACCTTC

j_gene: TRBJ2-1
v_gene: TRBV30
abundance: once
d_gene: .
CDR3aa: CAWSRLDVGEQFF
CDR3nt: TGTGCCTGGAGCCGACTAGATGTGGGTGAGCAGTTCTTC

j_gene: TRBJ1-1
v_gene: TRBV28
abundance: once
d_gene: .
CDR3aa: CASSETAGSPPQAFF
CDR3nt: TGTGCCAGCAGTGAAACCGCCGGGTCTCCCCCCCAAGCTTTCTTT

j_gene: TRBJ2-4
v_gene: TRBV30
abundance: .
d_gene: .
CDR3aa: CAWTQGGAKNIQYF
CDR3nt: TGTGCCTGGACCCAGGGGGGTGCCAAAAACATTCAGTACTTC

j_gene: TRBJ2-3
v_gene: TRBV2
abundance: .
d_gene: TRBD2
CDR3aa: CASSHGTSGGGTDTQYF
CDR3nt: TGTGCCAGCAGTCATGGGACTAGCGGGGGGGGCACAGATACGCAGTATTTT

j_gene: TRBJ1-6
v_gene: TRBV24-1
abundance: .
d_gene: .
CDR3aa: CATSARAGGPLHF
CDR3nt: TGTGCCACCAGTGCTAGGGCCGGAGGACCCCTCCACTTT

j_gene: TRBJ1-6
v_gene: TRBV6-5
abundance: .
d_gene: TRBD1
CDR3aa: CASSQTGGPGGPLHF
CDR3nt: TGTGCCAGCAGTCAAACAGGGGGGCCCGGTGGACCCCTCCACTTT

j_gene: TRBJ1-5
v_gene: TRBV19
abundance: .
d_gene: .
CDR3aa: CASSLGQINQPQHF
CDR3nt: TGTGCCAGTAGTCTCGGACAGATCAATCAGCCCCAGCATTTT

j_gene: TRBJ2-2
v_gene: TRBV13
abundance: .
d_gene: .
CDR3aa: CASSFSGVSGELFF
CDR3nt: TGTGCCAGCAGCTTTTCAGGGGTGTCCGGGGAGCTGTTTTTT

j_gene: TRBJ2-2
v_gene: TRBV28
abundance: .
d_gene: TRBD2
CDR3aa: CASSPAGTSGGELFF
CDR3nt: TGTGCCAGCAGTCCCGCCGGGACTAGCGGCGGGGAGCTGTTTTTT

j_gene: TRBJ1-1
v_gene: TRBV19
abundance: few
d_gene: TRBD1
CDR3aa: CASSRRRGQGESEAFF
CDR3nt: TGTGCCAGTAGTAGGCGAAGGGGACAGGGCGAATCTGAAGCTTTCTTT

j_gene: TRBJ1-2
v_gene: TRBV27
abundance: .
d_gene: .
CDR3aa: CASMPWGGSDGYTF
CDR3nt: TGTGCCAGCATGCCGTGGGGGGGGAGTGATGGCTACACCTTC

j_gene: TRBJ1-6
v_gene: TRBV3-1/TRBV3-2
abundance: .
d_gene: TRBD1
CDR3aa: CASSQGTGGNSPLHF
CDR3nt: TGTGCCAGCAGCCAAGGGACAGGGGGAAATTCACCCCTCCACTTT

j_gene: TRBJ1-2
v_gene: TRBV5-1
abundance: .
d_gene: .
CDR3aa: CASSIPGGYGYTF
CDR3nt: TGCGCCAGCAGCATACCGGGTGGCTATGGCTACACCTTC

j_gene: TRBJ2-7
v_gene: TRBV28
abundance: .
d_gene: .
CDR3aa: CASSQGQYYEQYF
CDR3nt: TGTGCCAGCTCCCAAGGACAGTACTACGAGCAGTACTTC

j_gene: TRBJ1-2
v_gene: TRBV7-3
abundance: .
d_gene: TRBD1
CDR3aa: CASSTDRAHGYTF
CDR3nt: TGTGCCAGCAGCACGGACAGGGCCCATGGCTACACCTTC

j_gene: TRBJ1-2
v_gene: TRBV18
abundance: .
d_gene: .
CDR3aa: CASSPSVTGNYGYTF
CDR3nt: TGTGCCAGCTCACCAAGTGTCACAGGCAACTATGGCTACACCTTC

j_gene: TRBJ1-2
v_gene: TRBV3-1/TRBV3-2
abundance: .
d_gene: TRBD1
CDR3aa: CASSQALGQTNYGYTF
CDR3nt: TGTGCCAGCAGCCAAGCCCTGGGACAGACAAACTATGGCTACACCTTC

j_gene: TRBJ2-3
v_gene: TRBV6-5
abundance: .
d_gene: TRBD2
CDR3aa: CASRLAARDTQYF
CDR3nt: TGTGCCAGCAGACTAGCGGCACGAGATACGCAGTATTTT

j_gene: TRBJ1-5
v_gene: TRBV29-1
abundance: .
d_gene: TRBD1
CDR3aa: CSVDWGTGGNQPQHF
CDR3nt: TGCAGCGTTGATTGGGGGACAGGGGGCAATCAGCCCCAGCATTTT

j_gene: TRBJ1-4
v_gene: TRBV5-1
abundance: .
d_gene: TRBD1
CDR3aa: CASSQTGLDEKLFF
CDR3nt: TGCGCCAGCAGCCAGACAGGGTTGGATGAAAAACTGTTTTTT

j_gene: TRBJ2-3
v_gene: TRBV5-1
abundance: .
d_gene: TRBD2
CDR3aa: CASRTTSGGKDTQYF
CDR3nt: TGCGCCAGCAGGACGACTAGCGGGGGGAAAGATACGCAGTATTTT

j_gene: TRBJ1-1
v_gene: TRBV3-1/TRBV3-2
abundance: once
d_gene: .
CDR3aa: CASSPNGGGTEAFF
CDR3nt: TGTGCCAGCAGCCCGAATGGGGGGGGGACTGAAGCTTTCTTT

j_gene: TRBJ1-5
v_gene: TRBV21-1
abundance: .
d_gene: .
CDR3aa: CASRGDKAQHF
CDR3nt: TGTGCCAGCAGAGGGGACAAAGCCCAGCATTTT

j_gene: TRBJ1-6
v_gene: TRBV9
abundance: .
d_gene: TRBD1
CDR3aa: CASSVGDRGPTSPLHF
CDR3nt: TGTGCCAGCAGCGTAGGGGACAGGGGGCCAACTTCACCCCTCCACTTT

j_gene: TRBJ1-2
v_gene: TRBV4-2
abundance: .
d_gene: .
CDR3aa: CASSQDPPGSNYGYTF
CDR3nt: TGTGCCAGCAGCCAAGATCCCCCAGGGTCCAACTATGGCTACACCTTC

j_gene: TRBJ2-6
v_gene: TRBV25-1
abundance: .
d_gene: TRBD1
CDR3aa: CASSPKGTGGFGANVLTF
CDR3nt: TGTGCCAGCAGCCCTAAGGGGACAGGGGGCTTCGGGGCCAACGTCCTGACTTTC

j_gene: TRBJ1-1
v_gene: TRBV6-5
abundance: .
d_gene: TRBD1
CDR3aa: CASSSGWGTGGTEAFF
CDR3nt: TGTGCCAGCAGTTCTGGGTGGGGCACAGGGGGCACTGAAGCTTTCTTT

j_gene: TRBJ1-1
v_gene: TRBV11-3
abundance: .
d_gene: .
CDR3aa: CASSQGSGESTEAFF
CDR3nt: TGTGCCAGCAGCCAAGGCTCAGGGGAGAGCACTGAAGCTTTCTTT

j_gene: TRBJ1-4
v_gene: TRBV15
abundance: .
d_gene: .
CDR3aa: CATSRPGWATNEKLFF
CDR3nt: TGTGCCACCAGCAGACCTGGTTGGGCTACTAATGAAAAACTGTTTTTT

j_gene: TRBJ2-1
v_gene: TRBV6-1
abundance: .
d_gene: .
CDR3aa: CASTERGGEQFF
CDR3nt: TGTGCCAGCACTGAACGAGGGGGTGAGCAGTTCTTC

j_gene: TRBJ1-3
v_gene: TRBV5-6
abundance: .
d_gene: .
CDR3aa: CASRAGSSGNTIYF
CDR3nt: TGTGCCAGCCGGGCGGGGTCCTCTGGAAACACCATATATTTT

j_gene: TRBJ2-5
v_gene: TRBV5-1
abundance: .
d_gene: .
CDR3aa: CASSFTGLTLPQETQYF
CDR3nt: TGCGCCAGCAGCTTTACTGGACTAACCTTGCCTCAAGAGACCCAGTACTTC

j_gene: TRBJ2-3
v_gene: TRBV28
abundance: .
d_gene: .
CDR3aa: CASSSFPGWTITDTQYF
CDR3nt: TGTGCCAGCAGCTCCTTCCCGGGATGGACTATTACAGATACGCAGTATTTT

j_gene: TRBJ2-5
v_gene: TRBV5-1
abundance: .
d_gene: TRBD1
CDR3aa: CASSLAGGRETQYF
CDR3nt: TGCGCCAGCAGCTTGGCAGGGGGACGAGAGACCCAGTACTTC

j_gene: TRBJ1-6
v_gene: TRBV6-5
abundance: .
d_gene: .
CDR3aa: CASTKSPYNSPLHF
CDR3nt: TGTGCCAGCACTAAGAGCCCCTATAATTCACCCCTCCACTTT

j_gene: TRBJ2-3
v_gene: TRBV3-1/TRBV3-2
abundance: .
d_gene: .
CDR3aa: CASSQARRTDTQYF
CDR3nt: TGTGCCAGCAGCCAAGCGAGGAGAACAGATACGCAGTATTTT

j_gene: TRBJ2-1
v_gene: TRBV4-1
abundance: .
d_gene: TRBD2
CDR3aa: CASSQDGTSGDNEQFF
CDR3nt: TGCGCCAGCAGCCAAGACGGGACTAGCGGGGACAATGAGCAGTTCTTC

j_gene: TRBJ1-5
v_gene: TRBV30
abundance: .
d_gene: TRBD1
CDR3aa: CAWSDSRGPGNQPQHF
CDR3nt: TGTGCCTGGAGTGACTCCAGGGGGCCTGGCAATCAGCCCCAGCATTTT

j_gene: TRBJ2-2
v_gene: TRBV11-1
abundance: few
d_gene: TRBD2
CDR3aa: CASSPSGTHNTGELFF
CDR3nt: TGTGCCAGCAGCCCAAGCGGGACCCACAACACCGGGGAGCTGTTTTTT

j_gene: TRBJ2-7
v_gene: TRBV3-1/TRBV3-2
abundance: .
d_gene: .
CDR3aa: CASSHQGVNEQYF
CDR3nt: TGTGCCAGCAGCCATCAAGGGGTGAACGAGCAGTACTTC

j_gene: TRBJ1-4
v_gene: TRBV19
abundance: .
d_gene: TRBD1
CDR3aa: CASSAGQGEKLFF
CDR3nt: TGTGCCAGTAGTGCGGGACAGGGTGAAAAACTGTTTTTT

j_gene: TRBJ1-1
v_gene: TRBV11-2
abundance: once
d_gene: .
CDR3aa: CASSLGQSGTEAFF
CDR3nt: TGTGCCAGCAGCTTAGGACAGAGTGGCACTGAAGCTTTCTTT

j_gene: TRBJ1-2
v_gene: TRBV7-2
abundance: .
d_gene: .
CDR3aa: CASNPTGRDYGYTF
CDR3nt: TGTGCCAGCAACCCGACGGGAAGAGACTATGGCTACACCTTC

j_gene: TRBJ1-2
v_gene: TRBV7-2
abundance: .
d_gene: .
CDR3aa: CASSTEAGYGYTF
CDR3nt: TGTGCCAGCAGCACGGAGGCGGGGTATGGCTACACCTTC

j_gene: TRBJ1-2
v_gene: TRBV5-6
abundance: .
d_gene: .
CDR3aa: CASSLLAEKNYGYTF
CDR3nt: TGTGCCAGCAGCTTATTGGCGGAGAAGAACTATGGCTACACCTTC

j_gene: TRBJ1-1
v_gene: TRBV5-1
abundance: .
d_gene: TRBD1
CDR3aa: CASSTDRARVNTEAFF
CDR3nt: TGCGCCAGCAGTACTGACAGGGCTCGCGTGAACACTGAAGCTTTCTTT

j_gene: TRBJ1-3
v_gene: TRBV18
abundance: .
d_gene: .
CDR3aa: CASSMNLPRAGNTIYF
CDR3nt: TGTGCCAGCTCAATGAACCTCCCCAGGGCTGGAAACACCATATATTTT

j_gene: TRBJ1-1
v_gene: TRBV6-5
abundance: once
d_gene: .
CDR3aa: CASSYPGNTEAFF
CDR3nt: TGTGCCAGCAGTTACCCCGGGAACACTGAAGCTTTCTTT